This TCR beta chain was recorded in a study of T cell responses to AZD1222 COVID-19 vaccine (dated by TCRdb to about 2021). Background for the entire study: AZD1222 recipients with second doses at about 4 weeks or about 12 weeks were pooled, because spike-specific TCR depth and breadth did not differ between schedules. TCR sequencing covered roughly 230 trial participants: 207 given two doses of AZD1222 and 26 given two doses of MenACWY control vaccine. Trial participants were enrolled by age into 18-55, 56-69 and 70-plus year subgroups, with about 150, 27 and 61 TCR-sequenced participants respectively. What the research found in general, with its limitations: Conclusions about previously exposed vaccinees are limited, since just 5 or 6 AZD1222 recipients were seropositive for SARS-CoV-2 at baseline. Nearly half of unique spike-specific TCRs reportedly recognized epitopes outside regions mutated in the B.1.351 and B.1.1.7 variants. The 56-69-year group was small, and its depth increase did not reach significance, likely because of low power. Participants were mostly white British and included more females than males, and it was suggested by the authors that clonal diversity may have been underestimated. No day 14 peak-response samples were available, so repertoires were characterized only after the peak T cell response. The whole spike protein was spanned by vaccine-associated CD4 TCRs, and dominant responses were seen in regions 160-218 and 743-854. A significant rise in spike-specific TCR breadth and depth was observed after two AZD1222 doses relative to day 0 and relative to MenACWY recipients.

The CDR3 regions of human TCRbeta chains were analyzed by immunosequencing. As for the original processing: Repertoire TCRs were checked for matches against a reference library of SARS-CoV-2-specific TCRs that had been generated using the MIRA antigen-specificity platform. Breadth was defined as the fraction of unique TCRs that were SARS-CoV-2-associated. Depth was defined as the fraction of total T cells that were SARS-CoV-2-associated. Using the MIRA data, each spike-specific TCR was assigned both to the spike region to which the TCR was reactive and to a CD4 or CD8 class. Log10-transformed breadth and depth values were compared by one-way ANOVA with Sidak's multiple comparisons tests. This is the immuneACCESS table as TCRdb keeps it, with only in-frame sequences that have V and J called. A part of the clones is gone; compared with another copy, unresolved V genes explain less than half, and the rest is unexplained. The V and J calls and the clone size are those of that table, but D and trimming were determined from the DNA. The sample data list some 92,000 clones, and approximately 87% of these were observed just once. The ten largest account for less than 3.5% of the sample.

As concerns this clone: Which antigen it targets is not known. Within one base of it there is no much larger clone, and no base qualities were kept.

The time point label for this specimen denotes: baseline before first vaccination. Vaccinee samples came from UK trials COV001 and COV002, including a single-blind randomized controlled phase 2/3 trial of AZD1222 (ChAdOx1 nCoV-19) in healthy adults. For TCRbeta chain sequencing, PBMC samples were collected from trial participants at day 0 and at day 28 after the second dose. V gives up 1 base and J gives up 8 bases, and the segment between their germline ends measures 15 bases. For CDR1 and CDR2, the germline V gene lists MDHEN and SYDVKM. From cysteine to phenylalanine, the CDR3 is 15 amino acids long. The CDR3 DNA has 45 bases and is translated from base 1.

The sequencing used peripheral blood, collected on day 0 of AZD1222 vaccination. The clonotype comes from an adult in good health. This receptor chain uses TRBV28 and TRBJ1-5, with no D gene named confidently. The CDR3 region: CASSLSGSELKPQHF. The DNA reads TGTGCCAGCAGTTTATCGGGGTCCGAATTGAAGCCCCAGCATTTT. When the CDR3 is completed using the reference TRBV28 and TRBJ1-5 genes on either side, the full variable domain is DVKVTQSSRYLVKRTGEKVFLECVQDMDHENMFWYRQDPGLGLRLIYFSYDVKMKEKGDIPEGYSVSREKKERFSLILESASTNQTSMYLCASSLSGSELKPQHFGDGTRLSIL.